This TCR beta chain was sequenced in a study of beta chain features in type 1 diabetes. At the level of the study: When patients were set against healthy donors, age, gender and cell yields were similar. General study findings and limits: A moderate, significant TCRB CDR3 shortening appeared in type 1 diabetes across four CD4+ subsets.

As concerns this clone: Antigen unknown.

cDNA synthesis used the whole RNA isolate, giving expressed TCRB sequences. The average output of naive, central memory and regulatory T cell samples was approximately 3.6 million reads. Method: immunoSEQ multiplex PCR; TCRdb's copy keeps in-frame clones and lacks some. The data show fewer than 150,000 clones, less than 9% seen once. Sorted populations all had greater than 95% purity. Looked up from germline, CDR1 is SQVTM and CDR2 is ANQGSEA. The ends were cut back, 5 bases at V and 4 bases at J, with 27 bases in the middle. This CDR3 comprises 17 residues. The genes are TRBV29-1 and TRBJ2-7; D unclear. The sequenced material came from central memory CD4+ T cells from blood. The clonotype comes from a woman aged 25 to 45 in good health. CDR3 DNA sequence: TGCAGCGTTATCCCCCGCTTTGGGCAGTCGAACAATTACGAGCAGTACTTC. This sequence encodes CSVIPRFGQSNNYEQYF.